The clone carrying this T cell receptor (beta chain) appeared a few times. The entry originates in a study of identical twins. The authors used template switching to add a universal primer site and gave cDNA unique molecular identifiers. In TCRdb, the 5' RACE reads were re-called with MiXCR into one record per CDR3 protein. The sample has about 100,000 distinct CDR3 sequences; 5.9% are singletons. Per germline, CDR1 SGHVS and CDR2 FNYEAQ. With V trimmed by 4 bases and J by 7 bases, 22 bases remained unmatched. The CDR3 spans 20 residues. The J gene is TRBJ2-6, the V gene TRBV7-6, with TRBD1 matching 7 bases. Source material: memory T cells sorted from blood. The sequence was obtained from a woman aged 50 to 60 in good health. CDR3 coding DNA: TGTGCCAGCAGCTCCCAACTAGACAGGGCCACAGGGAGAGGTGCCAACGTCCTGACTTTC. It specifies CASSSQLDRATGRGANVLTF.